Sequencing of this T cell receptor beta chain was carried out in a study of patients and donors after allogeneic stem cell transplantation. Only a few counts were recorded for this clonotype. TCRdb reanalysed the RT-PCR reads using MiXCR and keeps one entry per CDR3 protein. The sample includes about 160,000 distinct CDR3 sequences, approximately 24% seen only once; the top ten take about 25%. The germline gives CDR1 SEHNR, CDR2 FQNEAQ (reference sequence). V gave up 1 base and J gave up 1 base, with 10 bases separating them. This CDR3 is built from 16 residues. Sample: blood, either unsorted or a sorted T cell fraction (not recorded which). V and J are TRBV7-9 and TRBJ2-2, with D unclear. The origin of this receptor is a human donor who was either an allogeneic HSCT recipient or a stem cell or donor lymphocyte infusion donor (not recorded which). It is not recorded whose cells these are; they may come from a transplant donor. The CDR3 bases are TGTGCCAGCAGCTTAGTTCTGACTGAGAACACCGGGGAGCTGTTTTTT. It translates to CASSLVLTENTGELFF.